This TCR beta chain was sequenced in a study of graft-versus-host responses after intestinal transplantation. Repertoires were generated with immunoSEQ multiplex PCR, while TCRdb's copy carries only in-frame clones and drops some. The data hold 75,000 to 100,000 clones, with about 93% observed a single time. The CDR3 sequence is 14 residues long. The V end was cut by 0 bases, the J end by 5 bases, with 10 bases between. The germline CDR1 and CDR2 sequences are LNHNV and YYDKDF (reference sequence). The material was PBMCs, obtained about 440 days after intestinal transplant. The TCR sequence derives from a human patient who received an intestinal transplant, so some T cells may come from the graft donor. The gene calls are TRBV15 and TRBJ1-2; D possibly corresponds to TRBD1 (6 bases). CDR3 coding DNA: TGTGCCACCAGCAGAGAGGGGACACTATATGGCTACACCTTC. Translated: CATSREGTLYGYTF.